Listed below are T cell receptor beta chains from one sample, sequenced in a study of regulatory T cells in long-lasting Graves disease. One entry per CDR3 protein results from TCRdb running MiXCR on the multiplex PCR reads. The sample contains 400,000 or so distinct CDR3 sequences, around 20% of which appear only once. Sequencing was performed on peripheral blood mononuclear cells (PBMCs), taken when the disease was refractory, from a patient treated with antithyroid drugs. These TCRs come from a female donor with Graves disease. Both conserved end residues are part of each CDR3. D genes are given only for firm matches. Some rows have no size entry. The others give once, few or many, or a class for an expanded clone.

CDR3	DNA	length	D	V	J	size
CASRPGVYEQYF	TGTGCCAGCAGACCGGGAGTCTACGAGCAGTACTTC	12	NA	TRBV28	TRBJ2-7	many
CAWTGENTQETQYF	TGTGCCTGGACTGGGGAGAATACCCAAGAGACCCAGTACTTC	14	NA	TRBV30	TRBJ2-5	few
CASTVTGVTSGANVLTF	TGTGCCAGCACCGTGACAGGAGTTACCTCTGGGGCCAACGTCCTGACTTTC	17	NA	TRBV28	TRBJ2-6	many
CASRTGRAPWGEQFF	TGTGCCAGCAGGACGGGCAGGGCGCCATGGGGTGAGCAGTTCTTC	15	NA	TRBV12-3/TRBV12-4	TRBJ2-1	NA
CASSSTFAVAYEQYF	TGTGCCAGCAGCTCAACTTTCGCCGTCGCCTACGAGCAGTACTTC	15	NA	TRBV7-2	TRBJ2-7	many
CASSLNWEDEQYF	TGTGCCAGCAGCTTAAACTGGGAGGACGAGCAGTACTTC	13	NA	TRBV7-3	TRBJ2-7	many
CASSLKAGGDNEQFF	TGTGCCAGCAGTTTAAAGGCAGGGGGGGACAATGAGCAGTTCTTC	15	NA	TRBV12-3/TRBV12-4	TRBJ2-1	few
CSVEGLDTETQYF	TGCAGCGTAGAGGGGCTAGATACGGAGACCCAGTACTTC	13	NA	TRBV29-1	TRBJ2-5	NA
CASALARGLEQYF	TGTGCCAGCGCCCTGGCTAGGGGTCTCGAGCAGTACTTC	13	NA	TRBV11-2	TRBJ2-7	many
CASSSPPDEQYF	TGTGCCAGCAGTTCCCCACCGGACGAGCAGTACTTC	12	NA	TRBV28	TRBJ2-7	many
CASSLNRFTGELFF	TGTGCCAGCAGCTTAAATAGGTTCACCGGGGAGCTGTTTTTT	14	NA	TRBV7-2	TRBJ2-2	NA
CASGTGVPEAFF	TGTGCCAGCGGCACAGGGGTTCCTGAAGCTTTCTTT	12	TRBD1	TRBV6-1	TRBJ1-1	NA
CASRKDIGQPQHF	TGTGCCAGCAGGAAGGACATCGGTCAGCCCCAGCATTTT	13	NA	TRBV7-8	TRBJ1-5	once
CASSLFGPGELFF	TGTGCCAGCAGCTTGTTCGGGCCCGGGGAGCTGTTTTTT	13	NA	TRBV5-4	TRBJ2-2	few